This T cell receptor beta chain was obtained from a study of blood T cells in healthy people across ages (dated by TCRdb to between 2014 and 2017). Context from the whole study: Template switching captured roughly one uniquely barcoded TCR beta cDNA molecule per two T cells in model experiments. Age-related changes in TCR beta repertoire diversity were measured in the study by deep sequencing normalized with unique cDNA molecular identifiers. The donors were divided into four age groups: young (average around 17 years), middle-aged (roughly 42), aged (approximately 62) and long-lived (nearly 85). To avoid experimental bias, donors of different ages were spread randomly across the sequencing lanes. Two additional independent replicas of 1 million unique cDNA reads from the same blood draw were analyzed for two donors (one aged 18 to 30 and one aged 80 or older).

Systemically healthy Caucasian individuals from Russia, about 38 in total and aged about 6 to 95 years, were included as donors. Each donor gave ten milliliters of peripheral blood, drawn into EDTA-treated Vacutainer tubes. Ficoll-Paque density-gradient centrifugation was used to isolate PBMCs, with at least 6.5 million obtained per sample. Total RNA was extracted from PBMCs with Trizol reagent, with at least 5.5 micrograms obtained per sample. The percentages of naive CD45RAhigh/CD27high T cells were determined by flow cytometry on a PBMC aliquot from every donor. What the study reported, not specific to this receptor: The CMV infection status of donors was not known, potentially confounding age-related changes in expanded clonotypes. Compared with the aged group, the long-lived group had more naive CD4+ T cells, fewer expanded clones and increased TCR diversity, a pattern suggesting age selection. As age increased, observed TCR beta diversity per million T cells dropped in a roughly linear way, and a significant reduction was already evident by age about 40. The percentage of naive T cells measured by flow cytometry correlated strongly with observed TCR beta diversity. Conclusive comparison of naive and antigen-experienced compartments was prevented by the profiling of bulk unsorted PBMCs. Estimates of total diversity from one million sequenced T cells were regarded as lower bounds and underestimates.

As to this clonotype: Its specific antigen is unknown. No quality values exist for individual bases; no much larger clone is one base distant.

The cysteine opens and the phenylalanine closes a CDR3 of 14 amino acids. CDR3 DNA only is kept here, 42 bases in frame from base 1. Reading the germline V gene (reference sequence) gives CDR1 DFQATT and CDR2 SNEGSKA. Preparation of the library involved 5' RACE. Sequenced using an Illumina HiSeq 2500. A second PCR of roughly 7 to 11 cycles was performed with a sample-barcoded 5' primer and a J-beta primer mix. Each TCR beta cDNA molecule received a unique molecular identifier from a template-switch 5' adaptor carrying 12 random nucleotides. Each sample yielded at least 2.5 million CDR3-containing paired-end reads. First-strand cDNA was synthesized from all RNA with the Mint cDNA synthesis kit, primed by a TRBC-specific oligonucleotide. Following uracil-DNA glycosylase treatment, all cDNA underwent a first 18-cycle PCR with the universal primers M1SS and BC2_uni_R. Per the authors' processing: Each sample was normalized by randomly selecting 1 million high-quality reads, each carrying a distinct molecular identifier. Instead of being binned into consensus sequences, reads that shared molecular identifiers were thrown out. CDR3 identification, clonotype clustering and error correction used MiTCR with a Q25 quality threshold and the strictest error-elimination algorithm. A nonparametric unseen species model with Euler transformation was used to estimate lower-bound total TCR beta diversity. TCRdb itself trimmed the public reads at Q25 with fastp, ran MiXCR and retained productive beta chains. Identical CDR3 proteins give one entry, which carries the most common genes and DNA. TCRdb, rather than the study authors, made the V and J calls. Within this sample are over 600,000 distinct CDR3 sequences, with under 25% of them counted one time only. The ten largest clones take up about 3.6% of the sample.

Sequenced sample: blood. The sequence is built from TRBV20-1 and TRBJ2-7; tentative D gene TRBD2, with 6 bases matching. TRBJ2-1 matches the DNA end more closely, so the J call is doubtful. The sequence was obtained from a man between 65 and 80 years old in good health. The encoded CDR3 is CSAPSGERDNEQFF. The sequenced DNA: TGCAGTGCCCCTTCGGGAGAGAGGGACAATGAGCAGTTCTTC.